This T cell receptor beta chain was found in a study of post-analysis software for immune sequencing data. Germline V gene sequence: CDR1 MGHRA, CDR2 YSYEKL. V lost 4 bases and J 4 bases, leaving 17 bases between the germline ends. This CDR3 spans 15 amino acids. Regarding this clonotype: Its antigen is unidentified.

Points from the study as a whole: Four to six TRBV segments were significantly more frequent in patients than in controls. TRBV5-6, TRBV5-1 and TRBV20-1 were among these segments.

TCR beta cDNA libraries included unique molecular identifiers. MiXCR was run by TCRdb on the PCR reads, yielding one entry per CDR3 protein. This sample has about 810,000 distinct CDR3 sequences, with about 57% found just once. Sequenced: blood. The sequence was obtained from a girl between 10 and 17 years old with multiple sclerosis. V usage is TRBV4-1 and J usage is TRBJ2-7; a weak D match, TRBD1 (5 bases). CDR3 in DNA: TGCGCCAGCAGCCCCGACATTCTAGGGGTTTACGAGCAGTACTTC. The encoded protein is CASSPDILGVYEQYF.